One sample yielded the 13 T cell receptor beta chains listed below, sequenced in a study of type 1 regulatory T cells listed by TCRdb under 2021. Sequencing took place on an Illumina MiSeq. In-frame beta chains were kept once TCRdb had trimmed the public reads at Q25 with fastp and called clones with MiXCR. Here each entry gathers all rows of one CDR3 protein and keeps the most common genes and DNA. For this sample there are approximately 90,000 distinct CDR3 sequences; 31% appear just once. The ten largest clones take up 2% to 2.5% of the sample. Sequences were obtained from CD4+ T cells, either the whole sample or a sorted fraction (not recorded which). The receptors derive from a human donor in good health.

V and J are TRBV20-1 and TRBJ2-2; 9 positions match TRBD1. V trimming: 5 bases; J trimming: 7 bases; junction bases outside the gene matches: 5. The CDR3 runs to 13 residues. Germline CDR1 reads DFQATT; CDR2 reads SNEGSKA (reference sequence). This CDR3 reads CSAGGQGGGELFF. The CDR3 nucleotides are TGCAGTGCTGGGGGACAGGGTGGCGGGGAGCTGTTTTTT.

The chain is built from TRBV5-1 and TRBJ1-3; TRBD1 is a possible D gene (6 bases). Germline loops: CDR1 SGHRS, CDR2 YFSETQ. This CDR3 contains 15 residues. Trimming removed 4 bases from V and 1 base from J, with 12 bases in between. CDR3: CASSIGQPSGNTIYF. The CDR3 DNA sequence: TGCGCCAGCAGCATCGGACAGCCTTCTGGAAACACCATATATTTT.

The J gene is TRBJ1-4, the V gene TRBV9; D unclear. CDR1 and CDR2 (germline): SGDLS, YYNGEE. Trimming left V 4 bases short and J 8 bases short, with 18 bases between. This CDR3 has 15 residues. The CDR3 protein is CASSIRASGGEKLFF. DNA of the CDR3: TGTGCCAGCAGCATCCGGGCCTCGGGAGGAGAAAAACTGTTTTTT.

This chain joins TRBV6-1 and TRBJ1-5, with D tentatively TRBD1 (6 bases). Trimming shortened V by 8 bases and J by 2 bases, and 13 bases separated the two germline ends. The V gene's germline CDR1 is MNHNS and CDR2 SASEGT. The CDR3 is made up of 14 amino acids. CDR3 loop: CASAGARGNQPQHF. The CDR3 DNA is TGTGCCAGCGCGGGGGCGAGGGGCAATCAGCCCCAGCATTTT.

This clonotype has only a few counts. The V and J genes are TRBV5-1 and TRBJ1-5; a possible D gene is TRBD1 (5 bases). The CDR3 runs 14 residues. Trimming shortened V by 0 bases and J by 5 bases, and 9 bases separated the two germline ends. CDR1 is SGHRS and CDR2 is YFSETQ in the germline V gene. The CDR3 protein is CASSLGQGDQPQHF. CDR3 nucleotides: TGCGCCAGCAGCTTGGGGCAGGGAGATCAGCCCCAGCATTTT.

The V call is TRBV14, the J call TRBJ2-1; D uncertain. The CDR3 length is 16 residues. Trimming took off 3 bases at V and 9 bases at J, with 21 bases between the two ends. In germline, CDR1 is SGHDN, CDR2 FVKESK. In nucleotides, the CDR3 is TGTGCCAGCAGCCACTCCGGCCCCCCCGGTTCAGTTGAGCAGTTCTTC. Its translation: CASSHSGPPGSVEQFF.

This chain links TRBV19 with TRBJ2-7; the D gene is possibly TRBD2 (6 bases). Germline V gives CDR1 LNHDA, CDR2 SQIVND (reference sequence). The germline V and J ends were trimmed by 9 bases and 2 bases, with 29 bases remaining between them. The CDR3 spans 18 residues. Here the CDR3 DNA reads TGTGCCAGCCGGGCGGGCCACGTCTATTTCGGGAGACCCTACGAGCAGTACTTC. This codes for CASRAGHVYFGRPYEQYF.

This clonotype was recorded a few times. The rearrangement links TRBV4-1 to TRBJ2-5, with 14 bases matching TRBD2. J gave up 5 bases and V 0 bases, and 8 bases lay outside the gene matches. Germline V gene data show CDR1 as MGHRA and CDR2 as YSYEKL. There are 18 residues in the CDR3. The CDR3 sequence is CASSQDLGLAGVWETQYF. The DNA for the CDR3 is TGCGCCAGCAGCCAAGATTTGGGACTAGCGGGAGTCTGGGAGACCCAGTACTTC.

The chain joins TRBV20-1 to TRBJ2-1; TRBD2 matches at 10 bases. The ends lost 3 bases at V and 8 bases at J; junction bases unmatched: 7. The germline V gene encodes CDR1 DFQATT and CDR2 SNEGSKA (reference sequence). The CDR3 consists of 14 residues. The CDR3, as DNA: TGCAGTGCTAGTCGGGCTAGCGGGAGAGATGAGCAGTTCTTC. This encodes CSASRASGRDEQFF.

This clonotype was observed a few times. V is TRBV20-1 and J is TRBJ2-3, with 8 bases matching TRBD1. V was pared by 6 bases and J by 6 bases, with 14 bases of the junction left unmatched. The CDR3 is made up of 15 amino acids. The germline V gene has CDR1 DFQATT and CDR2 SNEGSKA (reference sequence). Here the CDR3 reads CSAPEARGRSDTQYF. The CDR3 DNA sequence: TGCAGTGCCCCCGAGGCCAGGGGGCGTTCGGATACGCAGTATTTT.

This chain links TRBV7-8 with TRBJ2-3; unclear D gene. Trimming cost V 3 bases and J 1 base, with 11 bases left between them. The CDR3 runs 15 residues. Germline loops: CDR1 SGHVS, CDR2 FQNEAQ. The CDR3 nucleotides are TGTGCCAGCAGCTTCGAGACCCCTCGCACAGATACGCAGTATTTT. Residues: CASSFETPRTDTQYF.

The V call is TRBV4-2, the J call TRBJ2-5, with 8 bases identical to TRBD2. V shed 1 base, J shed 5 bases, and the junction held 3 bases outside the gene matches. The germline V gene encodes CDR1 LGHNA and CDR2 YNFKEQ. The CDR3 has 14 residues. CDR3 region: CASSQGLARETQYF. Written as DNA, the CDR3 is TGTGCCAGCAGCCAAGGACTAGCGCGCGAGACCCAGTACTTC.

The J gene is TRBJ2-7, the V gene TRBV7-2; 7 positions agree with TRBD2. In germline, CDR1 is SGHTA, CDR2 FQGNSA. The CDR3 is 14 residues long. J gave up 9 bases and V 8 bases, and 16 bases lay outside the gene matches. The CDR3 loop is CASHSPTSRAGQYF. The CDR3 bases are TGTGCCAGCCATTCCCCGACTAGCAGGGCCGGGCAGTACTTC.